The present T cell receptor beta chain was sequenced within a study of blood T cell repertoires in COVID-19. This clone was found once. Clones were sequenced by immunoSEQ multiplex PCR, and TCRdb holds only the in-frame ones, with some missing. The sample has 130,000 or so clones, over 75% seen once. Germline CDR1 reads MNHEY; CDR2 reads SVGAGI. The CDR3 runs 16 residues. V lost 1 base to trimming and J lost 0 bases, with 12 bases between them. Input material: peripheral blood. The chain is built from TRBV6-5 and TRBJ1-1, with TRBD1 as a possible D gene (6 bases). The clonotype comes from a man aged 60 to 69 with acute or convalescent COVID-19. CDR3 protein: CASSYLRSGVNTEAFF. CDR3 nucleotide sequence: TGTGCCAGCAGTTACTTAAGATCAGGGGTGAACACTGAAGCTTTCTTT.